This TCR beta chain was sequenced during a study of blood T cell repertoires in COVID-19. Across the whole study: The United States, Italy and Spain provided the acute and convalescent COVID-19 samples.

Trimming took 0 bases from V and 0 from J, leaving 18 bases between them. The CDR3 sequence is 20 residues long. CDR1 LGHNA and CDR2 YSLEER come from the germline V gene. In the authors' workflow: The authors estimated nucleated cell counts from reference gene primer amplification. This table comes from immunoSEQ multiplex PCR, and its TCRdb copy is limited to in-frame clones, with some not included. The V and J calls and clone size come from that table; D and trimming were worked out from the DNA. The profile covers roughly 180,000 clones, with roughly 84% appearing a single time and 6.5% to 7.5% taken by the ten largest.

The sequence was obtained from an elderly man with COVID-19, enrolled during active disease. Source material: peripheral blood. The V and J genes are TRBV4-3 and TRBJ1-6, with D unclear. The CDR3 region has the DNA TGCGCCAGCAGCCAAGATGATCCGCGAGTCTTCGGCTCCTATAATTCACCCCTCCACTTT. It translates to CASSQDDPRVFGSYNSPLHF.